Following are 12 T cell receptor beta chains from one sample sequenced in a study of CD8+ T cells in alopecia areata. Extracted RNA was reverse transcribed, and the resulting cDNA served as sequencing template. Data came from immunoSEQ multiplex PCR; TCRdb stores just in-frame clones and leaves some out. The sample lists 150,000 or so clones; about two thirds were seen once. Described treatment: oral pan-JAK inhibitor, 5-10 mg twice daily. The material sequenced was CD4+ T cells sorted from blood, taken at week 4, from a patient treated with tofacitinib. All receptors come from a human donor with alopecia areata.

The gene calls are TRBV25-1 and TRBJ1-1, with D hard to call. The CDR3 consists of 11 residues. V was clipped by 1 base and J by 6 bases, with 3 bases between them. Germline CDR1 MGHDK, CDR2 SYGVNS. CDR3 residues: CASSEFSEAFF. The DNA for the CDR3 is TGTGCCAGCAGTGAATTTTCTGAAGCTTTCTTT.

The chain recombines TRBV30 with TRBJ1-1; no clear D gene. The germline CDR1 and CDR2 sequences are GTSNPN and SVGIG (reference sequence). The CDR3 covers 15 residues. V was clipped by 1 base and J by 1 base, with 13 bases between them. The CDR3: CAWSGGGRTNTEAFF. The CDR3 bases are TGTGCCTGGAGTGGGGGAGGAAGGACGAACACTGAAGCTTTCTTT. The full variable domain, completed using reference TRBV30 and TRBJ1-1, is SQTIHQWPATLVQPVGSPLSLECTVEGTSNPNLYWYRQAAGRGLQLLFYSVGIGQISSEVPQNLSASRPQDRQFILSSKKLLLSDSGFYLCAWSGGGRTNTEAFFGQGTRLTVV.

This chain uses TRBV7-8 with TRBJ2-7; 9 bases line up with TRBD2. The junction had 5 bases not matched to a gene; V was cut back by 2 bases and J by 6 bases. In germline, CDR1 is SGHVS, CDR2 FQNEAQ. This CDR3 has 14 residues. The CDR3 DNA reads TGTGCCAGCAGCTTACAACTAGCGGGCATCGAGCAGTACTTC. Its translation is CASSLQLAGIEQYF.

This chain uses TRBV30 with TRBJ2-7, with 7 bases lining up with TRBD1. The V gene end was trimmed by 3 bases and the J gene end by 0 bases; junction bases not matched to a gene: 5. CDR1 and CDR2 from the germline V gene are GTSNPN and SVGIG (reference sequence). The CDR3 length is 14 residues. The CDR3 sequence is CAWRKTGTSYEQYF. The CDR3 DNA follows: TGTGCCTGGAGAAAGACAGGGACCTCCTACGAGCAGTACTTC. The full variable domain, in which reference TRBV30 and TRBJ2-7 provide the parts outside the CDR3, is SQTIHQWPATLVQPVGSPLSLECTVEGTSNPNLYWYRQAAGRGLQLLFYSVGIGQISSEVPQNLSASRPQDRQFILSSKKLLLSDSGFYLCAWRKTGTSYEQYFGPGTRLTVT.

There are a few counts of this clone. The chain is built from TRBV7-6 and TRBJ2-3; no clear D. This CDR3 is 14 amino acids long. V was trimmed by 0 bases and J by 2 bases, leaving 6 bases between them. Germline V gives CDR1 SGHVS, CDR2 FNYEAQ. CDR3 region: CASSLAFATDTQYF. For the CDR3, the DNA is TGTGCCAGCAGCTTAGCCTTTGCCACAGATACGCAGTATTTT. Together with reference TRBV7-6 and TRBJ2-3, the CDR3 gives the full variable domain: GAGVSQSPRYKVTKRGQDVALRCDPISGHVSLYWYRQALGQGPEFLTYFNYEAQQDKSGLPNDRFSAERPEGSISTLTIQRTEQRDSAMYRCASSLAFATDTQYFGPGTRLTVL.

The genes are TRBV5-1 and TRBJ2-7, with D perhaps being TRBD1 or TRBD2 (5 bases each). V lost 0 bases, J lost 3 bases, and 10 bases lay in between. Germline V gene lookup returns CDR1 SGHRS and CDR2 YFSETQ. The CDR3 is 14 residues long. The CDR3 reads CASSLDGAVYEQYF. DNA for the CDR3: TGCGCCAGCAGCTTGGACGGGGCTGTCTACGAGCAGTACTTC. Full variable domain (rest looked up from reference TRBV5-1 and TRBJ2-7): KAGVTQTPRYLIKTRGQQVTLSCSPISGHRSVSWYQQTPGQGLQFLFEYFSETQRNKGNFPGRFSGRQFSNSRSEMNVSTLELGDSALYLCASSLDGAVYEQYFGPGTRLTVT.

This clone was seen only a few times. V is TRBV29-1 and J is TRBJ1-4; D is undetermined. The germline CDR1 and CDR2 sequences are SQVTM and ANQGSEA. The CDR3 has 13 residues. Trimming removed 4 bases at V and 0 bases at J, with 6 bases between. CDR3 coding DNA: TGCAGCGTTGTGTTTCCAACTAATGAAAAACTGTTTTTT. It yields the protein CSVVFPTNEKLFF.

In its sample, this clone was seen a few times. The chain combines TRBV23-1 with TRBJ1-2; D remains unclear. TRBV23-1 is placed among ORFs of uncertain function. This CDR3 contains 11 residues. V was shortened by 4 bases and J by 3 bases, with 3 bases between the two germline ends. The chain's CDR3 is CASSRDYGYTF. The CDR3 nucleotides are TGCGCCAGCAGTCGGGACTATGGCTACACCTTC.

This chain joins TRBV30 and TRBJ2-2; D unresolved. V lost 7 bases to trimming and J lost 1 base, with 7 bases between them. The CDR3 has 12 amino acids. The germline CDR1 and CDR2 sequences are GTSNPN and SVGIG (reference sequence). CDR3: CAYPLNTGELFF. For the CDR3, the DNA is TGTGCCTACCCCCTGAACACCGGGGAGCTGTTTTTT.

The rearrangement links TRBV9 to TRBJ2-1, with 11 bases lining up with TRBD1. This CDR3 comprises 16 residues. V gave up 4 bases and J gave up 9 bases; unmatched junction bases: 12. The germline gives CDR1 SGDLS, CDR2 YYNGEE. The CDR3 DNA follows: TGTGCCAGCAGCAAGACAATGGGACAGGGGGTTGGTGAGCAGTTCTTC. Its protein product is CASSKTMGQGVGEQFF.

CDR3 nucleotide sequence: TGCAGCGTTTACCCGACTAGCGGCACAGATACGCAGTATTTT. Translated: CSVYPTSGTDTQYF. This sequence joins TRBV29-1 and TRBJ2-3, with TRBD2 matching 8 bases. The V and J ends lost 5 bases and 1 base, in that order; junction bases with no gene match: 5. The CDR3 length is 14 residues. Germline V gene lookup returns CDR1 SQVTM and CDR2 ANQGSEA.

The CDR3 DNA is TGTGCCACCAGCGAAACAGGACTCTATGGCTACACCTTC. Its protein is CATSETGLYGYTF. J is TRBJ1-2 and V is TRBV15; D is perhaps TRBD1 (5 bases). The CDR3 loop spans 13 amino acids. Trimming cost V 5 bases and J 4 bases, with 11 bases left between them. Germline CDR1 LNHNV, CDR2 YYDKDF (reference sequence).